The 32 T cell receptor beta chains reported below all come from one sample, sequenced in a study of naive and memory T cell subsets. Two oligonucleotides, mixed equimolar, formed the beta constant-region primer covering TRBC1 and TRBC2. TCRdb analysed the UMI-ligation and nested PCR reads with MiXCR anew, one entry per CDR3 protein. Altogether about 90,000 distinct CDR3 sequences are present, 5.5% to 8.5% being singletons, with the ten largest covering 1.6%. Sequenced sample: central memory CD4+ T cells from blood. These receptors were obtained from a human donor in good health.

There are many counts of this clonotype. The chain couples TRBV7-3 to TRBJ2-3; D gene ambiguous. The CDR3 extends over 13 amino acids. The V end lost 1 base, the J end lost 3 bases, and 5 bases lay between the germline ends. In germline, CDR1 is SGHTA, CDR2 FQGTGA. The CDR3: CASSLRLTDTQYF. The CDR3 region has the DNA TGTGCCAGCAGCTTAAGGTTGACAGATACGCAGTATTTT.

The sample holds a few counts of this clonotype. The V gene is TRBV29-1, the J gene TRBJ1-1, with no clear D. V dropped 7 bases and J dropped 4 bases, with 10 bases sitting between them. The CDR3 is 11 amino acids. Germline CDR1 is SQVTM and CDR2 is ANQGSEA. The CDR3 DNA sequence: TGCAGCGCCCAATGGAGCACTGAAGCTTTCTTT. Residues: CSAQWSTEAFF.

This clonotype was detected only a few times. The V and J genes are TRBV4-3 and TRBJ2-3, with D possibly being TRBD2 (5 bases). Germline CDR1 LGHNA, CDR2 YSLEER. The CDR3 has 15 amino acids. V was cut by 1 base and J by 3 bases, with 11 bases left in between. CDR3 protein: CASSQVSGETDTQYF. CDR3 DNA: TGCGCCAGCAGCCAAGTTTCCGGGGAAACAGATACGCAGTATTTT.

This clonotype was counted at least ten times. The V gene is TRBV20-1, the J gene TRBJ1-1; perhaps TRBD1 as D (5 bases). The CDR3 length is 14 residues. V was clipped by 4 bases and J by 1 base, with 13 bases between them. Germline lookup yields CDR1 DFQATT and CDR2 SNEGSKA (reference sequence). CDR3 sequence reads: CSAIGAGGNTEAFF. CDR3 sequence (DNA): TGCAGTGCTATAGGCGCCGGGGGGAACACTGAAGCTTTCTTT.

This clonotype was observed many times. The CDR3 loop is CSARPTTGSEKLFF. Written as DNA, the CDR3 is TGCAGTGCTAGACCTACGACAGGGAGCGAAAAACTGTTTTTT. The chain combines TRBV20-1 with TRBJ1-4, with TRBD1 identical over 7 bases. This CDR3 contains 14 residues. The trim removed 2 bases at V and 8 bases at J, leaving 8 bases unmatched. Germline V gene data show CDR1 as DFQATT and CDR2 as SNEGSKA (reference sequence).

This clonotype has at least ten counts. This rearrangement joins TRBV20-1 to TRBJ2-3; D assignment may be TRBD1 or TRBD2 (6 bases each). This CDR3 region has 15 residues. The V end lost 0 bases, the J end lost 0 bases, and 10 bases lay between the germline ends. Per the germline V gene, CDR1 is DFQATT and CDR2 is SNEGSKA (reference sequence). In nucleotides, the CDR3 is TGCAGTGCTAGAGATTCCGGGGGCAGCACAGATACGCAGTATTTT. This gives the protein CSARDSGGSTDTQYF.

V gene TRBV20-1 combines with J gene TRBJ2-1, with 7 bases lining up with TRBD1. The germline gives CDR1 DFQATT, CDR2 SNEGSKA (reference sequence). The CDR3 runs 15 residues. Trimming removed 5 bases from V and 0 bases from J; junction bases left unmatched: 7. The CDR3 is CSAYPRGSSYNEQFF. The CDR3 bases are TGCAGTGCTTACCCCAGGGGGAGCTCCTACAATGAGCAGTTCTTC.

This clonotype was picked up many times. The chain has TRBV12-3 or TRBV12-4 and TRBJ2-2, with TRBD2 matching 8 bases. The CDR3 loop spans 15 amino acids. V gave up 3 bases and J gave up 5 bases; unmatched junction bases: 5. The CDR3 here is CASSLGGGSTGELFF. CDR3 in DNA: TGTGCCAGCAGTTTGGGCGGGGGGTCTACCGGGGAGCTGTTTTTT.

This clonotype was observed at least ten times. The chain uses TRBV18 and TRBJ1-4; D is possibly TRBD1 (6 bases). Trimming pared 5 bases from V and 8 bases from J, leaving 12 bases between. The germline CDR1 and CDR2 sequences are KGHSH and LQKENI. CDR3 size: 13 residues. In nucleotides, the CDR3 is TGTGCCAGCTCAAGGGGGGAAGGAGAAAAACTGTTTTTT. Its protein product is CASSRGEGEKLFF.

This clonotype is medium-sized by share. The chain uses TRBV29-1 and TRBJ1-1; D is unclear. The CDR3 length is 12 residues. Germline V lookup: CDR1 SQVTM, CDR2 ANQGSEA. Trimming took 3 bases from V and 1 from J, leaving 6 bases between them. CDR3 in amino acids: CSVDLGNTEAFF. CDR3 bases: TGCAGCGTTGATTTGGGGAACACTGAAGCTTTCTTT.

This clonotype occurred a few times. The genes are TRBV29-1 and TRBJ2-5; D unclear. Trimming took 5 bases from V and 4 from J, leaving 20 bases between them. Germline V gene sequence: CDR1 SQVTM, CDR2 ANQGSEA. CDR3 length: 15 amino acids. The CDR3, as DNA: TGCAGCGTTTGGTCTGGGTCGTTCTCGGGAGAGACCCAGTACTTC. This gives the protein CSVWSGSFSGETQYF.

This clonotype was recorded a few times. The V gene is TRBV5-1, the J gene TRBJ2-1, with unresolved D. The germline V gene encodes CDR1 SGHRS and CDR2 YFSETQ. V lost 3 bases to trimming and J lost 8 bases, with 9 bases between them. The CDR3 runs to 12 residues. The CDR3 is CASSSRGDEQFF. The DNA of the CDR3 is TGCGCCAGCAGCTCCCGTGGCGATGAGCAGTTCTTC. Based on the CDR3 plus reference TRBV5-1 and TRBJ2-1, the full variable domain is KAGVTQTPRYLIKTRGQQVTLSCSPISGHRSVSWYQQTPGQGLQFLFEYFSETQRNKGNFPGRFSGRQFSNSRSEMNVSTLELGDSALYLCASSSRGDEQFFGPGTRLTVL.

The table lists this clonotype with many counts. V gene TRBV15 combines with J gene TRBJ2-2; TRBD2 agrees at 8 bases. J was trimmed by 12 bases and V by 0 bases; bases with no gene match: 15. The germline V gene encodes CDR1 LNHNV and CDR2 YYDKDF (reference sequence). The CDR3 is 17 residues long. CDR3 protein: CATSRDFPTSAGEKLFF. CDR3 sequence (DNA): TGTGCCACCAGCAGAGATTTCCCGACTAGCGCGGGAGAGAAGCTGTTTTTT.

This clonotype has ten or more counts. The V and J genes are TRBV12-3 or TRBV12-4 and TRBJ1-5; TRBD1 matches at 9 bases. V was pared by 7 bases and J by 5 bases, with 9 bases of the junction left unmatched. CDR3 size: 15 residues. CDR3 DNA sequence: TGTGCCAGCAACTGGGGACAGGGAGGCGATCAGCCCCAGCATTTT. Amino acid sequence: CASNWGQGGDQPQHF.

This clonotype was counted only a few times. The chain couples TRBV5-6 to TRBJ2-3, with 15 bases fitting TRBD2. This CDR3 comprises 18 residues. Germline V CDR1 and CDR2: SGHDT, YYEEEE. Trimming took 1 base from V and 4 from J; bases not matched to a gene: 7. The CDR3 DNA reads TGTGCCAGCAGCTTGTTTGGGACTAGCGGGAGGCGAGCAGATACGCAGTATTTT. It specifies CASSLFGTSGRRADTQYF.

In its sample, this clonotype was seen many times. The chain has TRBV2 and TRBJ1-4; D is undetermined. V lost 10 bases to trimming and J lost 0 bases, with 12 bases between them. The CDR3 loop spans 14 amino acids. From germline, CDR1 is SNHLY and CDR2 FYNNEI. The CDR3 bases are TGTGCCACTACCCGCAGCGCAACTAATGAAAAACTGTTTTTT. Amino acid sequence: CATTRSATNEKLFF.

V gene TRBV12-3 or TRBV12-4 combines with J gene TRBJ2-1; D may be TRBD1 or TRBD2 (6 bases each). The V end was cut by 6 bases, the J end by 6 bases, with 12 bases between. The CDR3 covers 13 residues. In DNA, the CDR3 is TGTGCCAGCAGCCTAAAGGGGGGCAATGAGCAGTTCTTC. Encoded protein: CASSLKGGNEQFF.

This clonotype was found a few times. The genes are TRBV20-1 and TRBJ2-1; 11 nucleotides align to TRBD2. CDR3 size: 14 residues. The ends lost 3 bases at V and 8 bases at J; junction bases unmatched: 6. Germline values: CDR1 DFQATT, CDR2 SNEGSKA (reference sequence). CDR3 in amino acids: CSARATSGIYEQFF. CDR3 bases: TGCAGTGCTAGGGCGACTAGCGGGATTTATGAGCAGTTCTTC.

This clonotype was seen only a few times. This chain joins TRBV7-9 and TRBJ1-2; D gene unclear. CDR1 is SEHNR, CDR2 FQNEAQ, per germline (reference sequence). This CDR3 has 14 amino acids. V was pared by 1 base and J by 4 bases, with 10 bases between. In DNA form, the CDR3 reads TGTGCCAGCAGCTTAGGTGGCCCACCCTATGGCTACACCTTC. Protein product: CASSLGGPPYGYTF.

This clonotype was detected many times. The chain employs TRBV6-6 and TRBJ2-3; TRBD1 matches at 10 bases. This CDR3 comprises 17 residues. Germline trimming cut 6 bases from V and 5 bases from J; bases unmatched to any gene: 14. In germline, CDR1 is MNHNY, CDR2 SVGAGI (reference sequence). CDR3 in DNA: TGTGCCAGCAGACCGGGTTATAAGGACAGGGGGGGAGATACGCAGTATTTT. This sequence encodes CASRPGYKDRGGDTQYF.

In this sample, this clonotype turned up many times. The CDR3 nucleotides read TGTGCCAGCAGCGTAGCAGAATTGATCGACAGAGTGACGCCGAACTCTGGAAACACCATATATTTT. This sequence encodes CASSVAELIDRVTPNSGNTIYF. The chain carries TRBV9 and TRBJ1-3, with D possibly being TRBD1 (5 bases). The V end was cut by 0 bases, the J end by 0 bases, with 28 bases between. Germline V gene data show CDR1 as SGDLS and CDR2 as YYNGEE. The CDR3 covers 22 residues. Together with reference TRBV9 and TRBJ1-3, the CDR3 gives the full variable domain: DSGVTQTPKHLITATGQRVTLRCSPRSGDLSVYWYQQSLDQGLQFLIQYYNGEERAKGNILERFSAQQFPDLHSELNLSSLELGDSALYFCASSVAELIDRVTPNSGNTIYFGEGSWLTVV.

This clonotype was detected many times. V and J are TRBV9 and TRBJ2-5, with a tentative D call TRBD2 (7 bases). The CDR3 spans 14 residues. CDR1 and CDR2 (germline): SGDLS, YYNGEE. V was pared by 3 bases and J by 4 bases, with 13 bases between. The CDR3 spells CASSASGTLETQYF. The CDR3 DNA follows: TGTGCCAGCAGCGCAAGCGGGACACTAGAGACCCAGTACTTC.

This clonotype came up many times. V usage is TRBV2 and J usage is TRBJ1-6; no firm D call. CDR3 length: 15 amino acids. Trimming pared 5 bases from V and 4 bases from J, leaving 12 bases between. Germline CDR1 is SNHLY and CDR2 is FYNNEI. The CDR3 DNA is TGTGCCAGCAGTCTTCACCTCCCGTATAATTCACCCCTCCACTTT. Residues: CASSLHLPYNSPLHF.

Many counts were recorded for this clonotype. The CDR3 spells CASSLEEREMGTGELFF. CDR3 DNA: TGTGCCAGCAGCTTGGAGGAGCGGGAGATGGGCACCGGGGAGCTGTTTTTT. The chain uses TRBV5-5 and TRBJ2-2, with 8 bases aligning to TRBD2. After removal of 0 bases from V and 4 bases from J, the junction contained 8 bases not matched to a gene. CDR1 SGHKS and CDR2 YYEKEE come from the germline V gene (reference sequence). CDR3 length: 17 amino acids.

This clonotype was recorded at least ten times. The rearrangement links TRBV27 to TRBJ1-3; D is unclear. Germline lookup yields CDR1 MNHEY and CDR2 SMNVEV (reference sequence). The germline V and J ends were trimmed by 6 bases and 0 bases, with 6 bases remaining between them. CDR3 size: 13 residues. The CDR3 protein is CASRTHSGNTIYF. In nucleotides, the CDR3 is TGTGCCAGCAGGACACACTCTGGAAACACCATATATTTT.

This clonotype has a handful of counts. The chain links TRBV18 to TRBJ2-3, with 9 bases fitting TRBD1. V gave up 0 bases and J gave up 6 bases; unmatched junction bases: 4. The CDR3 spans 15 residues. Per the germline V gene, CDR1 is KGHSH and CDR2 is LQKENI. The chain's CDR3 is CASSPPNTGGDTQYF. CDR3 bases: TGTGCCAGCTCACCACCTAACACAGGGGGCGATACGCAGTATTTT.

This clonotype was counted ten times or more. This sequence joins TRBV20-1 and TRBJ1-5, with D possibly matching TRBD1 (6 bases). The germline V gene has CDR1 DFQATT and CDR2 SNEGSKA (reference sequence). This CDR3 comprises 16 residues. V lost 6 bases and J lost 4, with 22 bases in between. CDR3 residues: CSATGEAGQGNQPQHF. CDR3 nucleotide sequence: TGCAGTGCGACCGGTGAGGCTGGGCAGGGGAATCAGCCCCAGCATTTT.

The chain carries TRBV11-3 and TRBJ2-1; TRBD2 might be the D (5 bases). The ends were cut back, 0 bases at V and 5 bases at J, with 11 bases in the middle. This CDR3 has 15 amino acids. Germline V lookup: CDR1 SGHNT, CDR2 YENEEA. The CDR3 spells CASSLDFTGNNEQFF. CDR3 DNA: TGTGCCAGCAGCTTAGATTTTACGGGGAACAATGAGCAGTTCTTC.

The table lists this clonotype with a few counts. The V and J genes are TRBV6-2 or TRBV6-3 and TRBJ2-4; D gene unclear. CDR3 size: 11 residues. The V end lost 4 bases, the J end lost 5 bases, and 3 bases lay between the germline ends. CDR1 MNHEY and CDR2 SVGEGT come from the germline V gene. For the CDR3, the DNA is TGTGCCAGCAGTTTTCAAAACATTCAGTACTTC. It specifies CASSFQNIQYF.

This sequence joins TRBV18 and TRBJ2-1; unclear D gene. V was pared by 0 bases and J by 11 bases, with 8 bases between. The CDR3 spans 12 residues. The germline V gene encodes CDR1 KGHSH and CDR2 LQKENI. CDR3 protein: CASSPPRSKQFF. In DNA form, the CDR3 reads TGTGCCAGCTCACCACCTCGAAGTAAGCAGTTCTTC.

This clonotype came up many times. CDR3 in amino acids: CASSSGLSNSPLHF. The CDR3 nucleotides read TGTGCCAGCAGCTCGGGACTGAGTAATTCACCCCTCCACTTT. The rearrangement links TRBV7-3 to TRBJ1-6, with a weak D call TRBD1 (5 bases). Per germline, CDR1 SGHTA and CDR2 FQGTGA. The V and J ends lost 4 bases and 6 bases respectively, with 10 bases between them. CDR3 length equals 14 residues.

This clonotype was seen repeatedly, ten times or more. DNA of the CDR3: TGCGCCAGCAGCCAAGGGCTGCAACCCTCTGGGGCCAACGTCCTGACTTTC. Amino acid sequence: CASSQGLQPSGANVLTF. The V gene is TRBV4-3, the J gene TRBJ2-6; no clear D. The germline V gene has CDR1 LGHNA and CDR2 YSLEER. Trimming took off 1 base at V and 0 bases at J, with 10 bases between the two ends. The CDR3 covers 17 residues.